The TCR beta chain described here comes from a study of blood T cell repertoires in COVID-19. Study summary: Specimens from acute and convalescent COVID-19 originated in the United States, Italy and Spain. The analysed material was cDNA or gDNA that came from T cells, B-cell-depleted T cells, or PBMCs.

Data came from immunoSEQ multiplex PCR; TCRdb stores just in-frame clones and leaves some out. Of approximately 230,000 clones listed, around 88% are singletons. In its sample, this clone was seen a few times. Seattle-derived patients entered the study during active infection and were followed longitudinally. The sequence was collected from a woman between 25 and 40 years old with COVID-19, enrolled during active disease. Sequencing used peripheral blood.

In nucleotides, the CDR3 is TGTGCCATCAGTGACCCCTCGGGGGAGAACACCGGGGAGCTGTTTTTT. It is translated as CAISDPSGENTGELFF. This rearrangement joins TRBV10-3 to TRBJ2-2; D is possibly TRBD2 (6 bases). V lost 3 bases to trimming and J lost 1 base, with 12 bases between them. The CDR3 consists of 16 residues. Germline CDR1 reads ENHRY; CDR2 reads SYGVKD.